Listed here are 25 T cell receptor beta chains from one sample, sequenced in a study of blood T cell repertoires in COVID-19 (dated by TCRdb to 2018 to 2021). Libraries came from the immunoSEQ multiplex PCR assay. The immuneACCESS repertoire file appears here via TCRdb, limited to in-frame rearrangements. These files lack a portion of the clones; in checked studies, under half of the deficit traces to unresolved V genes, and the cause of the others is not known. The sample table records 220,000 or so clones; roughly 84% of these occur just once. 5.1% of the sample goes to the ten largest clones. Sequences were obtained from peripheral blood. The source is a woman aged 55-70 years who had recovered from COVID-19.

In its sample, this clone was seen once. The rearrangement uses TRBV4-3 and TRBJ2-7, with D possibly TRBD1 on 6 matching bases. Germline V CDR1 and CDR2: LGHNA, YSLEER. The CDR3 is 15 amino acids. Between the trimmed V and J ends, which lost 3 bases and 3 bases, there was a span of 15 bases. CDR3 nucleotide sequence: TGCGCCAGCAGCCAGCAGCCGGGACAACACTACGAGCAGTACTTC. This translates into CASSQQPGQHYEQYF.

The rearrangement joins TRBV7-9 to TRBJ2-3; TRBD1 matches 7 bases. After removal of 5 bases from V and 5 bases from J, the junction contained 10 bases not matched to a gene. CDR1 SEHNR and CDR2 FQNEAQ come from the germline V gene (reference sequence). This CDR3 is built from 15 residues. The CDR3 reads CASSARQGRGDTQYF. The CDR3 coding sequence is TGTGCCAGCAGCGCCCGACAGGGACGTGGAGATACGCAGTATTTT.

In this sample, this clone turned up once. The chain employs TRBV6-6 and TRBJ2-1; TRBD2 aligns across 10 bases. Per germline, CDR1 MNHNY and CDR2 SVGAGI (reference sequence). CDR3 length: 15 amino acids. Unmatched junction bases numbered 8, after V lost 5 bases and J lost 7 bases. CDR3 bases: TGTGCCAGCAGTCTCGGGACTAGCGATCGAAATGAGCAGTTCTTC. Translated, it gives CASSLGTSDRNEQFF.

The chain has TRBV5-1 and TRBJ1-1, with TRBD1 matching 9 bases. The CDR3 runs to 16 residues. V dropped 4 bases and J dropped 0; count of bases not matched to a gene: 7. Germline V gene data show CDR1 as SGHRS and CDR2 as YFSETQ. This CDR3 reads CASSRTGDAMNTEAFF. The CDR3 DNA is TGCGCCAGCAGCCGGACAGGGGACGCCATGAACACTGAAGCTTTCTTT.

The CDR3 nucleotides are TGTGCCAGCAGCCCGCAGGGGGGCGTCGGGGAGCCCCAGCATTTT. It yields the protein CASSPQGGVGEPQHF. The J gene is TRBJ1-5, the V gene TRBV9; TRBD1 aligns across 7 bases. The CDR3 consists of 15 residues. Trimming took 4 bases from V and 8 from J; bases not matched to a gene: 12. Germline V gene lookup returns CDR1 SGDLS and CDR2 YYNGEE.

Concerning this clone itself: This may stem from a read error, because a much larger clone lies one nucleotide away. This CDR3 reads CASSDRVGNTIYF. The CDR3, as DNA: TGTGCCAGCAGTGACAGGGTTGGAAACACCATATATTTT. The chain recombines TRBV6-1 with TRBJ1-3; D perhaps matches TRBD1 (5 bases). This CDR3 region has 13 residues. The ends were cut back, 3 bases at V and 3 bases at J, with 6 bases in the middle. Germline V CDR1 and CDR2: MNHNS, SASEGT.

V gene TRBV30 combines with J gene TRBJ2-5, with a possible D match to TRBD2 (6 bases). Germline lookup yields CDR1 GTSNPN and CDR2 SVGIG (reference sequence). The CDR3 covers 14 residues. Trimming took off 1 base at V and 8 bases at J, with 17 bases between the two ends. CDR3 residues: CAWSETREAGTQYF. DNA of the CDR3: TGTGCCTGGAGTGAGACTAGGGAGGCTGGAACCCAGTACTTC.

This chain joins TRBV18 and TRBJ1-1; TRBD1 aligns across 8 bases. Trimming at V came to 3 bases and at J to 4 bases, leaving 4 bases not matched to a gene. Germline assignment: CDR1 KGHSH and CDR2 LQKENI. The CDR3 covers 14 residues. Written as DNA, the CDR3 is TGTGCCAGCTCACCGGACAGGGTGGGCACTGAAGCTTTCTTT. Its protein product is CASSPDRVGTEAFF.

This chain joins TRBV7-2 and TRBJ2-7; the D gene is possibly TRBD1 (6 bases). The germline V gene encodes CDR1 SGHTA and CDR2 FQGNSA. Trimming took 1 base from V and 3 from J, leaving 13 bases between them. CDR3 length: 15 amino acids. The chain's CDR3 is CASSLDWGRSYEQYF. The CDR3 coding sequence is TGTGCCAGCAGCTTAGACTGGGGGCGTAGCTACGAGCAGTACTTC. The variable domain in full, with the rest retrieved from reference TRBV7-2 and TRBJ2-7, is GAGVSQSPSNKVTEKGKDVELRCDPISGHTALYWYRQSLGQGLEFLIYFQGNSAPDKSGLPSDRFSAERTGGSVSTLTIQRTQQEDSAVYLCASSLDWGRSYEQYFGPGTRLTVT.

For this clone: Other DNA sequences in the same sample also yield this CDR3. The chain links TRBV2 to TRBJ2-7, with 9 positions matching TRBD1. This CDR3 region has 13 residues. The germline CDR1 and CDR2 sequences are SNHLY and FYNNEI. Trimming at V came to 4 bases and at J to 3 bases, leaving 1 base not matched to a gene. CDR3 residues: CASSGQGGYEQYF. The CDR3 DNA is TGTGCCAGCAGTGGACAGGGGGGCTACGAGCAGTACTTC.

This chain links TRBV7-9 with TRBJ1-4; possible D gene TRBD1, 5 bases. Trimming removed 4 bases at V and 4 bases at J, with 10 bases between. Germline values: CDR1 SEHNR, CDR2 FQNEAQ (reference sequence). CDR3 length: 14 residues. CDR3 in amino acids: CASSSRDFNEKLFF. Written as DNA, the CDR3 is TGTGCCAGCAGCTCGCGGGACTTTAATGAAAAACTGTTTTTT.

A note on this clone: This CDR3 is also generated by other DNA sequences in the sample. V gene TRBV6-5 combines with J gene TRBJ1-2, with a possible D match to TRBD1 (5 bases). V was clipped by 3 bases and J by 8 bases, with 13 bases between them. Germline V CDR1 and CDR2: MNHEY, SVGAGI. CDR3 length: 13 amino acids. The CDR3 coding sequence is TGTGCCAGCAGTTATTCAGGCGGGGGGGGCTACACCTTC. Translation gives CASSYSGGGGYTF.

The V call is TRBV6-5, the J call TRBJ1-3; D uncertain. CDR1 is MNHEY, CDR2 SVGAGI, per germline. V was cut by 7 bases and J by 0 bases, with 13 bases left in between. The CDR3 extends over 15 amino acids. CDR3 sequence (DNA): TGTGCCAGCAATGGCGGCCCGAACTCTGGAAACACCATATATTTT. Translation: CASNGGPNSGNTIYF.

This clone has just a few counts. The V call is TRBV30, the J call TRBJ1-2; D is unresolved. Per germline, CDR1 GTSNPN and CDR2 SVGIG (reference sequence). The CDR3 covers 12 residues. The V gene lost 5 bases and the J gene lost 5 bases, with 12 bases spanning the gap. CDR3 sequence reads: CAWEFSSYGYTF. The CDR3, as DNA: TGTGCCTGGGAATTCAGTTCTTATGGCTACACCTTC. The entire variable domain, with the rest obtained from reference TRBV30 and TRBJ1-2, is as follows: SQTIHQWPATLVQPVGSPLSLECTVEGTSNPNLYWYRQAAGRGLQLLFYSVGIGQISSEVPQNLSASRPQDRQFILSSKKLLLSDSGFYLCAWEFSSYGYTFGSGTRLTVV.

V and J are TRBV7-2 and TRBJ2-7; D perhaps matches TRBD2 (6 bases). Trimming shortened V by 5 bases and J by 0 bases, and 14 bases separated the two germline ends. Per germline, CDR1 SGHTA and CDR2 FQGNSA. This CDR3 comprises 15 residues. Here the CDR3 DNA reads TGTGCCAGCAGCACTAGCATCGGCCTCTCCTACGAGCAGTACTTC. This codes for CASSTSIGLSYEQYF.

This chain joins TRBV12-3 or TRBV12-4 and TRBJ1-1; the D gene is possibly TRBD1 (5 bases). V shed 3 bases and J shed 1 base, with 6 bases lying between them. The CDR3 contains 13 residues. The CDR3 reads CASSFGQNTEAFF. The CDR3 region has the DNA TGTGCCAGCAGTTTTGGACAGAACACTGAAGCTTTCTTT.

The table lists this clone with a few counts. V usage is TRBV3-1 (or the pseudogene TRBV3-2) and J usage is TRBJ1-1; no definite D call. The CDR3 is made up of 15 amino acids. Germline CDR1 is LGHDT and CDR2 is YNNKEL (reference sequence). V was shortened by 0 bases and J by 2 bases, with 10 bases between the two germline ends. This chain's CDR3 is CASSQDGFSNTEAFF. CDR3 DNA: TGTGCCAGCAGCCAAGACGGGTTTTCCAACACTGAAGCTTTCTTT.

The chain is built from TRBV6-6 and TRBJ1-4, with a possible D match to TRBD1 (5 bases). V lost 2 bases to trimming and J lost 1 base, with 8 bases between them. This CDR3 spans 15 amino acids. CDR1 MNHNY and CDR2 SVGAGI come from the germline V gene (reference sequence). In nucleotides, the CDR3 is TGTGCCAGCAGTTACATGGGGGGAACTAATGAAAAACTGTTTTTT. It codes for CASSYMGGTNEKLFF.

V is TRBV5-1 and J is TRBJ1-2; possible D gene TRBD1, 6 bases. CDR3 size: 14 residues. Looked up from germline, CDR1 is SGHRS and CDR2 is YFSETQ. V lost 4 bases, J lost 4 bases, and 14 bases lay in between. CDR3: CASSRRGGGYGYTF. The CDR3 DNA sequence: TGCGCCAGCAGCCGGCGGGGAGGGGGCTATGGCTACACCTTC. Based on the CDR3 plus reference TRBV5-1 and TRBJ1-2, the full variable domain is KAGVTQTPRYLIKTRGQQVTLSCSPISGHRSVSWYQQTPGQGLQFLFEYFSETQRNKGNFPGRFSGRQFSNSRSEMNVSTLELGDSALYLCASSRRGGGYGYTFGSGTRLTVV.

This clone appeared a few times. The V gene is TRBV15, the J gene TRBJ1-2; perhaps TRBD1 as D (5 bases). V lost 0 bases, J lost 5 bases, and 13 bases lay in between. The CDR3 extends over 15 amino acids. CDR1 and CDR2 from the germline V gene are LNHNV and YYDKDF (reference sequence). The CDR3 DNA follows: TGTGCCACCAGCAGAGAAAGGGCAGGGCATTATGGCTACACCTTC. As protein: CATSRERAGHYGYTF.

This chain uses TRBV5-1 with TRBJ1-2; 7 bases match TRBD1. CDR1 is SGHRS, CDR2 YFSETQ, per germline. The CDR3 sequence is 16 residues long. With 3 bases clipped from V and 0 bases from J, the junction kept 8 bases outside the gene matches. DNA for the CDR3: TGCGCCAGCAGCTCGGGACAGCCTACGGCTAACTATGGCTACACCTTC. This sequence encodes CASSSGQPTANYGYTF.

V is TRBV6-1 and J is TRBJ2-1; 8 nucleotides agree with TRBD2. V dropped 1 base and J dropped 7; count of bases not matched to a gene: 12. CDR3 length equals 17 residues. Germline assignment: CDR1 MNHNS and CDR2 SASEGT. CDR3 coding DNA: TGTGCCAGCAGTGAAGGTCGTTGGTCGGGGGGGCTGAATGAGCAGTTCTTC. It translates to CASSEGRWSGGLNEQFF.

The CDR3 loop reads CASSTGGGENDEQFF. CDR3 nucleotides: TGTGCCAGCAGCACCGGGGGTGGGGAAAACGATGAGCAGTTCTTC. The V and J genes are TRBV7-2 and TRBJ2-1, with D possibly matching TRBD2 (6 bases). The germline gives CDR1 SGHTA, CDR2 FQGNSA. The CDR3 totals 15 residues. V shed 5 bases and J shed 8 bases, with 19 bases lying between them.

The chain employs TRBV6-2 or TRBV6-3 and TRBJ2-7; D is perhaps TRBD1 (5 bases). The germline CDR1 and CDR2 sequences are MNHEY and SVGEGT. This CDR3 contains 16 residues. V dropped 0 bases and J dropped 3 bases, with 15 bases sitting between them. CDR3 DNA sequence: TGTGCCAGCAGTTACTCGACGTTGACAGCTAGCTACGAGCAGTACTTC. This sequence encodes CASSYSTLTASYEQYF.

V is TRBV2 and J is TRBJ1-1, with unresolved D. Germline V CDR1 and CDR2: SNHLY, FYNNEI. This CDR3 has 12 residues. With 6 bases removed from V and 6 bases from J, the gap between germline ends came to 11 bases. The CDR3 nucleotides read TGTGCCAGCAGAAGACTAGGTCCTGAAGCTTTCTTT. This sequence encodes CASRRLGPEAFF. The full variable domain, in which reference TRBV2 and TRBJ1-1 provide the parts outside the CDR3, is EPEVTQTPSHQVTQMGQEVILRCVPISNHLYFYWYRQILGQKVEFLVSFYNNEISEKSEIFDDQFSVERPDGSNFTLKIRSTKLEDSAMYFCASRRLGPEAFFGQGTRLTVV.